Below, one T cell receptor (beta chain) is given with its context. Its antigen remains unidentified. The sample holds no much larger clone one base away, and base qualities are not on file. This sample was taken from a study of cytomegalovirus exposure and HLA in healthy donors (dated by TCRdb to about 2017). With regard to the full study: An earlier analysis of a few hundred of the donors reported around 280 Gb of sequence data and 95 million to 140 million unique TCR beta sequences obtained from around 170 million T cells. An early release that covered around 590 HLA-typed donors contained approximately 300 gigabases of sequencing data and tens of millions of unique TCR sequences. Of the 398 genotyped donors, about 80% fell in the genetic ancestry cluster associated with self-reported Caucasian donors. The study aimed to test whether cataloging public T cell receptors could reveal signatures of past pathogen exposure. The T cell repertoires of 670 or so subjects were profiled by immunosequencing and related to cytomegalovirus serostatus. In addition to the first cohort of 650 to 800 subjects, a separate validation cohort of 130 or so different subjects was used. To predict cytomegalovirus infection status, the study brought together high-throughput TCR immunosequencing, statistical association of individual TCRs with disease status, and machine learning. In a later analysis, previously published TCR beta repertoires from 500 to 750 donors were re-analyzed and high-resolution HLA genotyping was added so that TCR occurrence patterns could be studied. The later analysis used no new phenotypic data to find candidate immune exposures, relying instead on TCR beta sequences and their occurrence across donors. An earlier analysis of around 540 of the donors applied high-throughput TCR beta sequencing to assess whether each TCR beta V gene segment acted as functional or pseudogenic. Donor age, sex, ethnicity and CMV serostatus were compiled alongside the repertoire data. In a later genetic analysis, genome-wide SNP genotypes for about three fifths of the roughly 670 donors were used, and that subset was treated as a discovery cohort. All discovery cohort repertoires had been generated using a single sequencing platform. HLA typing included class I and class II loci at four-digit resolution. The number of donors typed differed by locus, with about 629-640 for A, B, C, DRB1 and DQB1, about 500 for DQA1, over 600 for DPA1, and some 440 for DPB1. Several DR-DQ haplotypes were treated as single units for association and clustering because of strong linkage in the cohort. Among some 400 genotyped donors of the cohort, an average of about 240,000 unique TCR beta nucleotide sequences was sequenced per donor, of which about 18% were non-productive.

The cohort was made up of 500 to 850 healthy bone marrow donors. All cohort members were sampled while nominally healthy, although unrecorded immune exposures were likely present. The donor tested CMV seronegative, placing the donor among the approximately 360 seronegative members of the cohort. A peripheral blood sample was collected from each donor, and TCR beta sequencing was performed on peripheral blood mononuclear cells. The Qiagen DNeasy Blood Extraction Kit was used to extract genomic DNA from the blood cell samples. Libraries were prepared through the immunoSEQ multiplex PCR assay. A mixture of 60 forward primers for TCR Vbeta segments and 13 reverse primers for TCR Jbeta segments was used in the multiplex PCR. The CDR3 region of rearranged TCR beta genes was amplified from genomic DNA with a multiplex PCR assay. The Illumina HiSeq System was used to sequence the amplified TCR beta libraries as 87-base-pair reads. The authors' analysis ran thus. A later analysis counted about 82 million unique TCR beta chains across the 650 to 800 repertoires, and roughly 9.9 million of these chains were shared by at least two donors. To remove PCR and sequencing errors, raw reads were error-corrected and collapsed into unique sequences using a nearest-neighbor algorithm that merged closely related sequences. To assign V, D and J gene segments, CDR3 sequences were aligned to IMGT reference sequences. Each retained sequence needed at least a six-nucleotide match to both a V gene segment and a J gene segment. A rearrangement counted as productive if the CDR3 had no stop codons and remained in frame with V and J, and every other rearrangement counted as non-productive. Following IMGT convention, CDR3 was defined as the stretch from the second conserved V-encoded cysteine to the conserved J-encoded phenylalanine. The earlier analysis of a few hundred of the donors excluded sequences that lacked an unambiguous match to a single V gene segment. An earlier analysis of fewer than 750 of the donors classified V segments as functional when productive rearrangements were above 56.7% and as segregating when the standard deviation between donors was above 5%. A statistical classification framework was developed to diagnose cytomegalovirus status using the catalog of TCR beta chain sequences. In a later analysis, TCR nucleotide sequences were compared against IMGT/GENE-DB human TR gene sequences so that V and J genes could be assigned. A later analysis assigned CDR3 sequences and most-parsimonious VDJ recombination scenarios with the TCRdist pipeline. A later analysis defined each TCR beta chain by its CDR3 amino acid sequence plus V-gene family, and excluded reads lacking a unique V-gene family. As a way to deal with suspected cross-contamination and a sequencing artifact, a later analysis dropped 592 nucleotide sequences that were highly shared and had low generation probability. In a later analysis, a clonal expansion index for each public chain was calculated from normalized within-repertoire ranks of inferred template counts. Generation probabilities in a later analysis came from a VDJ recombination model fitted to out-of-frame rearrangements, and those results were checked against IGoR. In a later analysis, hypergeometric tests were used to score TCR-TCR, TCR-HLA and TCR-CMV co-occurrence, with a repertoire-size bias correction applied to TCR pairs. A later analysis estimated false discovery rates by permuting HLA or CMV assignments 20 times. In a later analysis, co-occurring TCRs were grouped using DBSCAN, and TCRdist sequence similarity was added for clustering within HLA-allele-positive subsets. Co-occurrence clustering excluded repertoires with fewer than 30,000 or more than 120,000 public chains, plus five with anomalous nucleotide sharing. TCRdb stores this immuneACCESS table with in-frame sequences only. Part of the clones is absent; in the studies checked, under half of the shortfall reflects unresolved V genes, and no reason is known for the rest. Clonal size and the V and J genes are those of that table, whereas D and trimming came from the DNA. This sample holds approximately 73,000 clones; 65% to 85% were observed only once. Of the sample, roughly 12% is held by the ten largest clones.

Broad study findings and their caveats: A later analysis associated 16,951 TCR beta sequences with specific HLA alleles at a false discovery rate of 0.05. Several of the top co-occurrence clusters appeared to be linked to parvovirus B19, influenza, CMV and Epstein-Barr virus, according to a later analysis. The authors suggested that the approach could potentially be extended to other disease states and immunological phenotypes. A cluster of highly shared sequence variants was judged likely to be a technical artifact of the sequencing pipeline. In an earlier analysis of approximately 590 of the donors, most TCR beta V segments were observed in productive rearrangements about 87% or about 30% of the time, broadly matching IMGT annotations. Because some donors lacked HLA typing at each locus, the association tests relied only on the typed subset. The classifier was reported to diagnose cytomegalovirus status with high specificity and sensitivity in both the original and validation cohorts. Most TCR sequences were observed very rarely across donors, whereas some public TCRs were present in many individuals. Correlated functional status among segregating V segments might be attributable to linkage disequilibrium, but an unknown experimental factor could not be ruled out. In vitro tests confirmed that a few of the cytomegalovirus-associated TCR beta chains recognize cytomegalovirus antigens. Presence/absence analyses assumed roughly uniform sequencing depth across donors, an assumption that may not hold. In a later analysis, HLA-associated TCR beta chains showed more clonal expansion and lower generation probabilities than non-associated chains that were equally common. Seventeen rarely observed V segments, including chromosome 9 orphons, were excluded from the earlier analysis of about 600 of the donors because counts were too low. In a later analysis, TCR association rates were found to vary across HLA loci, with the most associated TCRs seen for DRB1 alleles and the fewest for HLA-C alleles. When HLA alleles, especially DR and DQ, strongly co-occurred, attributing TCR associations to individual alleles was difficult. A further reported finding was that TCR beta sequences accurately predicted the HLA-A and HLA-B alleles for most subjects in the first cohort. The study listed around 160 TCR beta chains as associated with cytomegalovirus. V-gene and J-gene trimming of TCR beta chains was associated with a missense DCLRE1C variant in a later genetic analysis, and the association was replicated in an independent cohort. A later genetic analysis reported fewer N-insertions in productive TCRs among donors in an Asian-associated ancestry cluster than the approximately 700-donor mean. Some IMGT-functional V segments, including TRBV6-2 and TRBV6-3, could not be told apart with the 87-base-pair reads, so those segments were excluded. For the cohort, immune exposure information was limited to CMV serostatus. Only TCR beta chains were sequenced in this cohort, and the absence of alpha or paired-chain data limited detectable features. According to a later analysis, most CMV-associated TCR beta chains appeared to be HLA-restricted, and the HLA associations seemed to be driven largely by CMV exposure.

The germline V gene encodes CDR1 GTSNPN and CDR2 SVGIG (reference sequence). Ends trimmed: V by 5 bases, J by 7 bases; bases unmatched to a gene: 4. The CDR3 sequence holds 12 residues, the cysteine and phenylalanine included. Only CDR3 DNA is held: 36 bases, read in frame from base 1. The chain was built from TRBV30 and TRBJ2-3, with 9 middle bases fitting TRBD1. Sample: PBMCs. The sequence was collected from an older man in good health and CMV-seronegative. At the DNA level, the sequence is TGTGCCTGGGGGACAGGGAGAAATACGCAGTATTTT. The resulting protein is CAWGTGRNTQYF.